This T cell receptor beta chain originates from a study of T-cell reconstitution after alpha-beta-depleted transplantation in children. TCRbeta library construction was performed incorporating unique molecular identifiers. TCRdb fed the PCR reads into MiXCR, producing one record per CDR3 protein. There are under 750,000 distinct CDR3 sequences in the sample; under 25% occur only once, and roughly 14% lies in the top ten. Turning to this clonotype: Its target is not known.

Whole-study findings and limits: Reported findings indicate that, about two months after transplant, alpha-beta T cells came from several hundred expanded clones, which were derived from non-depleted graft cells. T-cell numbers and diversity one year post-transplant derived largely from freshly generated T cells. Recipient T cells and thymic progenitors that survived gave rise to the high TCRbeta diversity observed at day 60 in some patients.

This clonotype was sampled from a boy under three years old who had a stem cell transplant for acute myeloid leukemia, so the T cells may come from the graft donor. Specimen: PBMCs, mostly from graft donor cells, collected 360 days after TCRalphabeta/CD19-depleted stem cell transplant.

CDR3 sequence reads: CASTLGTAWMNTEAFF. CDR3 sequence (DNA): TGTGCCAGTACCCTCGGGACAGCCTGGATGAACACTGAAGCTTTCTTT. The V and J genes are TRBV19 and TRBJ1-1; 7 bases are shared with TRBD1. CDR1 and CDR2 (germline): LNHDA, SQIVND (reference sequence). CDR3 length: 16 residues. The ends lost 7 bases at V and 0 bases at J; junction bases unmatched: 11.